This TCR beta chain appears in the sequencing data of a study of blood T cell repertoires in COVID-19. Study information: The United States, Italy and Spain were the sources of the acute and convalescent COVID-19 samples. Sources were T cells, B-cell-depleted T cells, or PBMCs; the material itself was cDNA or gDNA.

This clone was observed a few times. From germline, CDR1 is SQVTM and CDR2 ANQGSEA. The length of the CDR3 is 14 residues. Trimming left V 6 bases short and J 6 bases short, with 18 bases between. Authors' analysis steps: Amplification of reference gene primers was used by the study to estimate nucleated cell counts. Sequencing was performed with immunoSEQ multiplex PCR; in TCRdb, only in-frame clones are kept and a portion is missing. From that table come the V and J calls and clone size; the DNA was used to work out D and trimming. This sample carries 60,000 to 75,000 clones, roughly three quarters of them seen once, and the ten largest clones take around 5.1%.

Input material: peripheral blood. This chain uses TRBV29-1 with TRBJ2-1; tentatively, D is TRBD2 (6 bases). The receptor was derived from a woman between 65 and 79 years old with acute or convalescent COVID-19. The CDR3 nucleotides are TGCAGCGTCGCAGAGTTTCGGGGGAGCAATGAGCAGTTCTTC. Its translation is CSVAEFRGSNEQFF.